This entry lists 28 T cell receptor beta chains sequenced from one sample in a study of cytotoxic CD8 clonotypes in ibrutinib-treated CLL. Assay: immunoSEQ multiplex PCR; the TCRdb copy retains only in-frame clones and omits some. The table has some 200,000 clones, more than 70% seen once. The specimen was PBMCs, collected after 12 months of ibrutinib treatment. The source of these receptors is a human donor with chronic lymphocytic leukemia.

The V call is TRBV2, the J call TRBJ2-3; D is unresolved. The CDR3 is 16 residues long. V was trimmed by 2 bases and J by 2 bases, leaving 14 bases between them. Germline lookup yields CDR1 SNHLY and CDR2 FYNNEI. The CDR3 bases are TGTGCCAGCAGTGAATATGCGGCCACGAACACAGATACGCAGTATTTT. Translating gives CASSEYAATNTDTQYF.

This clone was seen more than once but under ten times. This rearrangement joins TRBV6-6 to TRBJ1-4, with D possibly matching TRBD1 (6 bases). CDR3 length equals 13 residues. Trimming removed 6 bases at V and 8 bases at J, with 13 bases between. Germline V lookup: CDR1 MNHNY, CDR2 SVGAGI (reference sequence). This CDR3 is CASRLQGSEKLFF. The CDR3 nucleotides read TGTGCCAGCAGGCTACAGGGCTCCGAAAAACTGTTTTTT.

The gene calls are TRBV4-2 and TRBJ1-2, with unresolved D. Germline V gives CDR1 LGHNA, CDR2 YNFKEQ. Trimming took off 0 bases at V and 3 bases at J, with 14 bases between the two ends. The CDR3 has 16 residues. The CDR3: CASSQDQAPPYYGYTF. CDR3 coding DNA: TGTGCCAGCAGCCAAGATCAGGCTCCACCATACTATGGCTACACCTTC.

The chain combines TRBV18 with TRBJ2-2; D gene ambiguous. There are 17 residues in the CDR3. The germline V gene has CDR1 KGHSH and CDR2 LQKENI. The V end was cut by 0 bases, the J end by 0 bases, with 11 bases between. CDR3 region: CASSPPGLGTNTGELFF. The CDR3 DNA reads TGTGCCAGCTCACCACCGGGTTTGGGAACGAACACCGGGGAGCTGTTTTTT.

CDR3 loop: CASSLAASGGSYEQYF. The CDR3 bases are TGTGCCAGCAGCTTAGCGGCTAGCGGGGGCTCCTACGAGCAGTACTTC. The chain is built from TRBV7-6 and TRBJ2-7; 10 positions agree with TRBD2. Germline trimming cut 0 bases from V and 0 bases from J; bases unmatched to any gene: 2. CDR3 length equals 16 residues. The germline V gene encodes CDR1 SGHVS and CDR2 FNYEAQ.

Only a few counts were recorded for this clone. The gene calls are TRBV5-1 and TRBJ2-1; D might be TRBD1 or TRBD2, each matching 6 bases. The V gene lost 1 base and the J gene lost 0 bases, with 14 bases spanning the gap. In germline, CDR1 is SGHRS, CDR2 YFSETQ. The CDR3 is 17 residues long. The CDR3 spells CASSLPRGQSSYNEQFF. The CDR3 nucleotides read TGCGCCAGCAGCTTGCCACGGGGGCAGAGCTCCTACAATGAGCAGTTCTTC.

This clone has more than one count but fewer than ten. The gene calls are TRBV9 and TRBJ1-2, with D unclear. V lost 4 bases and J lost 2, with 18 bases in between. The CDR3 runs 16 residues. Germline V lookup: CDR1 SGDLS, CDR2 YYNGEE. CDR3 protein: CASSPSGGPTNYGYTF. DNA for the CDR3: TGTGCCAGCAGCCCATCCGGTGGCCCCACCAACTATGGCTACACCTTC.

This chain joins TRBV9 and TRBJ2-3; D might be TRBD2 (7 bases). CDR3 length: 16 residues. Trimming shortened V by 0 bases and J by 1 base, and 12 bases separated the two germline ends. Germline V CDR1 and CDR2: SGDLS, YYNGEE. CDR3 nucleotides: TGTGCCAGCAGCGTAGCTAGGGGGGGACGCACAGATACGCAGTATTTT. The encoded protein is CASSVARGGRTDTQYF.

This clone has more than one count but fewer than ten. The V call is TRBV14, the J call TRBJ2-7; D call uncertain. The CDR3 runs 15 residues. With 0 bases removed from V and 5 bases from J, the gap between germline ends came to 14 bases. CDR1 and CDR2 from the germline V gene are SGHDN and FVKESK. For the CDR3, the DNA is TGTGCCAGCAGCCAAGACCTGGCGAGAGTACACGAGCAGTACTTC. This encodes CASSQDLARVHEQYF. The full variable domain, its missing parts supplied by reference TRBV14 and TRBJ2-7, is EAGVTQFPSHSVIEKGQTVTLRCDPISGHDNLYWYRRVMGKEIKFLLHFVKESKQDESGMPNNRFLAERTGGTYSTLKVQPAELEDSGVYFCASSQDLARVHEQYFGPGTRLTVT.

In its sample, this clone was seen a few times. The chain's CDR3 is CASSIEGQGHYGYTF. CDR3 sequence (DNA): TGTGCCAGTAGTATAGAGGGACAGGGGCACTATGGCTACACCTTC. The chain recombines TRBV19 with TRBJ1-2, with 10 positions matching TRBD1. V lost 0 bases and J lost 3; bases outside the gene matches: 1. The germline CDR1 and CDR2 sequences are LNHDA and SQIVND (reference sequence). The CDR3 has 15 amino acids.

This clone was found a few times. The rearrangement joins TRBV10-3 to TRBJ1-6; TRBD1 agrees at 8 bases. V was pared by 2 bases and J by 9 bases, with 6 bases of the junction left unmatched. The CDR3 spans 15 residues. The germline V gene has CDR1 ENHRY and CDR2 SYGVKD. As DNA, the CDR3 is TGTGCCATCAGTGAGGGACAGGGAGCGGCTTCACCCCTCCACTTT. Translated: CAISEGQGAASPLHF.

This clone was seen repeatedly, ten times or more. The chain couples TRBV4-2 to TRBJ2-5, with a possible D match to TRBD1 (5 bases). Trimming cost V 2 bases and J 8 bases, with 15 bases left between them. Germline V gene sequence: CDR1 LGHNA, CDR2 YNFKEQ. The CDR3 has 14 amino acids. CDR3 loop: CASSQLTAGFTQYF. As DNA, the CDR3 is TGTGCCAGCAGCCAACTCACTGCAGGGTTCACCCAGTACTTC.

In DNA, the CDR3 is TGCGCCAGCAGCTTCGAGACAGGATTTCGCGAAGCTTTCTTT. Residues: CASSFETGFREAFF. The V and J genes are TRBV5-1 and TRBJ1-1; D might be TRBD1 (6 bases). Germline lookup yields CDR1 SGHRS and CDR2 YFSETQ. This CDR3 has 14 amino acids. V shed 2 bases and J shed 8 bases, with 16 bases lying between them.

The rearrangement links TRBV5-1 to TRBJ2-1; D unclear. Trimming pared 4 bases from V and 10 bases from J, leaving 12 bases between. CDR3 length: 12 amino acids. The germline CDR1 and CDR2 sequences are SGHRS and YFSETQ. CDR3 in amino acids: CASSTSPGEQFF. DNA of the CDR3: TGCGCCAGCAGCACAAGTCCGGGCGAGCAGTTCTTC. The full variable domain, completed using reference TRBV5-1 and TRBJ2-1, is KAGVTQTPRYLIKTRGQQVTLSCSPISGHRSVSWYQQTPGQGLQFLFEYFSETQRNKGNFPGRFSGRQFSNSRSEMNVSTLELGDSALYLCASSTSPGEQFFGPGTRLTVL.

The chain joins TRBV11-2 to TRBJ2-1; the D is unclear. CDR1 SGHAT and CDR2 FQNNGV come from the germline V gene. V lost 5 bases to trimming and J lost 8 bases, with 25 bases between them. CDR3 length: 17 amino acids. This CDR3 reads CASSPRVVPRSIDEQFF. The CDR3 region has the DNA TGTGCCAGCAGCCCCAGAGTGGTTCCTAGGAGTATCGATGAGCAGTTCTTC.

The J gene is TRBJ2-1, the V gene TRBV4-2; the match to TRBD2 covers 12 bases. This CDR3 spans 16 amino acids. Germline V lookup: CDR1 LGHNA, CDR2 YNFKEQ. V gave up 3 bases and J gave up 8 bases; unmatched junction bases: 8. In nucleotides, the CDR3 is TGTGCCAGCAGCCAGCCGACTAGCGGGAGTAGCTATGAGCAGTTCTTC. Protein sequence: CASSQPTSGSSYEQFF.

The chain couples TRBV5-4 to TRBJ2-7, with D perhaps given as TRBD1 or TRBD2 (5 bases each). The CDR3 consists of 13 residues. CDR1 and CDR2 (germline): SGHNT, YYREEE (reference sequence). Trimming shortened V by 2 bases and J by 1 base, and 7 bases separated the two germline ends. The CDR3 region is CASSLGESYEQYF. The CDR3 nucleotides read TGTGCCAGCAGCTTAGGGGAGTCCTACGAGCAGTACTTC.

The chain has TRBV4-1 and TRBJ2-7; D gene ambiguous. CDR1 and CDR2 from the germline V gene are MGHRA and YSYEKL. The CDR3 runs to 14 residues. V lost 0 bases and J 0 bases, leaving 6 bases between the germline ends. The CDR3 coding sequence is TGCGCCAGCAGCCAAGATACCAGCTCCTACGAGCAGTACTTC. Its protein product is CASSQDTSSYEQYF.

Comments on this clone: The junction and the germline gene differ at one end; a read error may be behind it. The chain links TRBV6-6 to TRBJ2-7; tentative D call: TRBD2 (5 bases). The CDR3 spans 11 residues. The germline V gene encodes CDR1 MNHNY and CDR2 SVGAGI (reference sequence). CDR3 nucleotides: TGTGCCAGCAGTTTAGACTACCAGCAGTACTTC. It codes for CASSLDYQQYF.

The chain is built from TRBV19 and TRBJ1-3, with a possible D match to TRBD1 (6 bases). Germline assignment: CDR1 LNHDA and CDR2 SQIVND (reference sequence). The CDR3 sequence is 16 residues long. With 3 bases removed from V and 0 bases from J, the gap between germline ends came to 12 bases. Written as DNA, the CDR3 is TGTGCCAGTAGTATCCTCGGACAGACCTCTGGAAACACCATATATTTT. The encoded protein is CASSILGQTSGNTIYF. The variable domain in full, with the rest retrieved from reference TRBV19 and TRBJ1-3, is DGGITQSPKYLFRKEGQNVTLSCEQNLNHDAMYWYRQDPGQGLRLIYYSQIVNDFQKGDIAEGYSVSREKKESFPLTVTSAQKNPTAFYLCASSILGQTSGNTIYFGEGSWLTVV.

This rearrangement joins TRBV7-6 to TRBJ2-1; 7 nucleotides line up with TRBD1. Germline CDR1 is SGHVS and CDR2 is FNYEAQ. After removal of 5 bases from V and 7 bases from J, the junction contained 8 bases not matched to a gene. The CDR3 spans 14 residues. CDR3 DNA: TGTGCCAGCAGCCTGACAGGGATGGTTAATGAGCAGTTCTTC. It encodes CASSLTGMVNEQFF.

The chain combines TRBV18 with TRBJ1-1; possibly TRBD1 for D (5 bases). Trimming left V 6 bases short and J 5 bases short, with 16 bases between. Germline loops: CDR1 KGHSH, CDR2 LQKENI. CDR3 length: 14 amino acids. The CDR3 reads CASSWDFLRTEAFF. The CDR3 DNA sequence: TGTGCCAGCTCTTGGGACTTTCTAAGGACTGAAGCTTTCTTT.

V usage is TRBV7-3 and J usage is TRBJ2-5; no clear D. With 2 bases removed from V and 2 bases from J, the gap between germline ends came to 12 bases. The CDR3 spans 15 residues. In germline, CDR1 is SGHTA, CDR2 FQGTGA. The CDR3 spells CASSLGLLGQETQYF. The CDR3 nucleotides read TGTGCCAGCAGCTTAGGCCTCCTAGGACAAGAGACCCAGTACTTC.

The V and J genes are TRBV4-1 and TRBJ2-2, with D uncertain. Germline CDR1 reads MGHRA; CDR2 reads YSYEKL. Between the trimmed V and J ends, which lost 0 bases and 2 bases, there was a span of 10 bases. CDR3 size: 16 residues. This CDR3 reads CASSQEYRFNTGELFF. CDR3 in DNA: TGCGCCAGCAGCCAAGAGTACCGATTCAACACCGGGGAGCTGTTTTTT.

Only one count was recorded for this clone. The chain is built from TRBV11-2 and TRBJ1-1; the D is unclear. The V end lost 5 bases, the J end lost 6 bases, and 10 bases lay between the germline ends. CDR1 SGHAT and CDR2 FQNNGV come from the germline V gene. The CDR3 extends over 12 amino acids. CDR3 sequence: CASSHGEAEAFF. The CDR3 bases are TGTGCCAGCAGCCACGGGGAGGCTGAAGCTTTCTTT.

The genes are TRBV7-9 and TRBJ1-2; D might be TRBD1 (6 bases). Trimming removed 6 bases from V and 6 bases from J, with 17 bases in between. Germline V gene data show CDR1 as SEHNR and CDR2 as FQNEAQ (reference sequence). The CDR3 sequence is 14 residues long. The CDR3 loop reads CASRHGQITDGYTF. CDR3 in DNA: TGTGCCAGCAGGCACGGACAGATCACGGATGGCTACACCTTC. Using reference TRBV7-9 and TRBJ1-2 for the parts outside the CDR3, the full variable domain is DTGVSQNPRHKITKRGQNVTFRCDPISEHNRLYWYRQTLGQGPEFLTYFQNEAQLEKSRLLSDRFSAERPKGSFSTLEIQRTEQGDSAMYLCASRHGQITDGYTFGSGTRLTVV.

This clone was detected only once. V is TRBV6-6 and J is TRBJ1-5; unclear D gene. The CDR3 covers 13 residues. Trimming shortened V by 2 bases and J by 3 bases, and 5 bases separated the two germline ends. The germline V gene encodes CDR1 MNHNY and CDR2 SVGAGI (reference sequence). CDR3 sequence (DNA): TGTGCCAGCAGTTACGTCAACAATCAGCCCCAGCATTTT. As protein: CASSYVNNQPQHF.

This chain uses TRBV25-1 with TRBJ1-1, with a weak D call TRBD1 (6 bases). Germline-derived CDR1 and CDR2 are MGHDK and SYGVNS. This CDR3 spans 15 amino acids. V lost 5 bases and J 4 bases, leaving 17 bases between the germline ends. CDR3 amino acids: CASSQNRARGTEAFF. In nucleotides, the CDR3 is TGTGCCAGCAGTCAGAACAGGGCTCGGGGCACTGAAGCTTTCTTT.